This TCR beta chain was observed in a study of cytomegalovirus exposure and HLA in healthy donors. The study's findings and limits: The investigators catalogued 160 or so TCR beta chains as cytomegalovirus-associated. Rarity held for most TCR sequences, but there were some public TCRs that occurred in many donors.

On this clone itself: Its antigen remains unidentified.

Use of 60 Vbeta and 13 Jbeta primers characterized the PCR. Measured with immunoSEQ multiplex PCR; TCRdb has only the in-frame clones, and not every one. The table has 130,000 to 150,000 clones, 75% to 80% seen once; the top ten hold 2% to 3%. This CDR3 contains 11 residues. V lost 5 bases to trimming and J lost 10 bases, with 9 bases between them. Per the germline V gene, CDR1 is SGHTA and CDR2 is FQGNSA. The sample taken for sequencing was PBMCs. The chain couples TRBV7-2 to TRBJ2-1; no reliable D call. The source of this sequence is a woman aged 18-29 years in good health and CMV-seropositive. CDR3 sequence (DNA): TGTGCCAGCAGCCCCCGGTGGGAGCAGTTCTTC. As protein: CASSPRWEQFF. Drawing the rest from reference TRBV7-2 and TRBJ2-1, the complete variable domain is GAGVSQSPSNKVTEKGKDVELRCDPISGHTALYWYRQSLGQGLEFLIYFQGNSAPDKSGLPSDRFSAERTGGSVSTLTIQRTQQEDSAVYLCASSPRWEQFFGPGTRLTVL.